This T cell receptor (beta chain) emerged from a study of T cell responses to AZD1222 COVID-19 vaccine. General observations from the study: Repertoires were obtained only post-peak T cell response. Unmutated variant regions are reportedly targeted by nearly half of spike-specific TCRs. CD4 TCRs covered the whole spike, strongest at regions 160-218 and 743-854. AZD1222 recipients seropositive at baseline numbered only six.

Regarding this clone: The antigen is undetermined.

This table comes from immunoSEQ multiplex PCR, and its TCRdb copy is limited to in-frame clones, with some not included. The profile shows 150,000 to 200,000 clones, around nine tenths of them singletons. Sequenced material: peripheral blood, taken on day 0 of AZD1222 vaccination. The receptor was derived from an adult in good health.

CDR3 DNA sequence: TGTGCCAGCAGTTTCCGGACAGGGAGCTATGGCTACACCTTC. Translating it yields CASSFRTGSYGYTF. V and J are TRBV6-5 and TRBJ1-2, with TRBD1 identical over 8 bases. CDR1 is MNHEY, CDR2 SVGAGI, per germline. The CDR3 is 14 amino acids. V was pared by 4 bases and J by 4 bases, with 5 bases of the junction left unmatched.